The entry below describes one T cell receptor (beta chain). Its target is unknown. The entry originates in a study of cytomegalovirus exposure and HLA in healthy donors. On the study more broadly: In a previous analysis, 110 million or so unique TCR beta sequences were found from 150 million to 200 million T cells. Study findings and constraints: An Asian-associated ancestry cluster reportedly showed fewer N-insertions than the roughly 700-donor mean in a later analysis. In a later analysis, HLA-associated TCR beta chains were more clonally expanded than equally common others. Accurate predictions that matched the HLA-A and HLA-B alleles of most subjects were reportedly made from TCR beta sequences.

The CDR3 is made up of 15 amino acids. Trimming took 4 bases from V and 3 from J; bases not matched to a gene: 4. CDR1 SEHNR and CDR2 FQNEAQ come from the germline V gene (reference sequence). Both 60 Vbeta primers and 13 Jbeta primers went into the PCR. This table comes from immunoSEQ multiplex PCR, and its TCRdb copy is limited to in-frame clones, with some not included. The sample includes some 130,000 clones. Sequenced material: PBMCs. This chain joins TRBV7-9 and TRBJ1-2; TRBD1 aligns across 11 bases. The TCR sequence derives from a woman aged 40-49 years in good health and CMV-seronegative. CDR3 coding DNA: TGTGCCAGCAGCTCCCGGGACAGGGGGTACTATGGCTACACCTTC. Protein sequence: CASSSRDRGYYGYTF. The full variable domain, rest sourced from reference TRBV7-9 and TRBJ1-2, is DTGVSQNPRHKITKRGQNVTFRCDPISEHNRLYWYRQTLGQGPEFLTYFQNEAQLEKSRLLSDRFSAERPKGSFSTLEIQRTEQGDSAMYLCASSSRDRGYYGYTFGSGTRLTVV.